The present TCR beta chain was sequenced within a study of cytomegalovirus exposure and HLA in healthy donors. The study, taken as a whole, reports: Other equally common chains were less clonally expanded than HLA-associated TCR beta chains, a later analysis showed. As immune exposure information, only CMV serostatus was available.

This clone appeared once. The antigen remains undetermined. Trimming cost V 11 bases and J 8 bases; bases outside gene matches: 4. The germline V gene has CDR1 MGHDK and CDR2 SYGVNS. This CDR3 contains 11 residues. PCR used 60 Vbeta primers and 13 Jbeta primers. Measured with immunoSEQ multiplex PCR; TCRdb has only the in-frame clones, and not every one. Of roughly 140,000 clones listed, 70% to 75% are singletons. The sequence was collected from a woman in her thirties in good health and CMV-seronegative. Sequences were obtained from PBMCs. The chain uses TRBV25-1 and TRBJ1-2; 11 bases match TRBD1. CDR3 protein: CAGQGASGYTF. Here the CDR3 DNA reads TGTGCCGGACAGGGGGCGAGCGGCTACACCTTC.